This T cell receptor beta chain stems from a study of CD8+CD57+ T cells in acquired aplastic anemia. Study-wide context: Average DNA yield from sorted CD4+ and CD8+ cells was approximately 3 ug.

The CDR3 sequence is 16 residues long. Germline V gene sequence: CDR1 SGHVT, CDR2 SQSDAQ. The V end was cut by 5 bases, the J end by 2 bases, with 19 bases between. Sequenced patients had shown CD8+CD57+ cell expansion by flow cytometry. Study-level results: In common between the patients and the controls were around 29 CD8+ CDR3 sequences.

Comment on this clonotype: The antigen is not known.

Genomic DNA, serving as template, underwent TCR beta VDJ and CDR3 profiling. A single record per CDR3 protein comes from TCRdb applying MiXCR to the reads. The sample includes approximately 180,000 distinct CDR3 sequences, 40% to 50% of them seen just once. This chain connects TRBV7-4 to TRBJ2-7; no firm D call. Specimen: sorted CD4+, CD8+, or CD8+CD57+ T cells (not recorded which) from PBMCs. This TCR came from a human donor with aplastic anemia. CDR3 DNA sequence: TGTGCCAGCAGCACCTATCACAAGCCAAGGCCCTACGAGCAGTACTTC. As protein: CASSTYHKPRPYEQYF.